The next 31 T cell receptor beta chains were all read from a single sample in a study of blood T cell repertoires in COVID-19. Here immunoSEQ multiplex PCR was the method, and the copy in TCRdb shows in-frame clones only, minus some. The repertoire holds 220,000 or so clones, with around 86% as singletons. The sequencing input was PBMCs or T cells enriched from blood (not recorded which). The receptors originated from a woman aged 50 to 60 who had recovered from COVID-19.

The chain joins TRBV15 to TRBJ2-7; maybe TRBD1 (6 bases). Germline V gene sequence: CDR1 LNHNV, CDR2 YYDKDF (reference sequence). V was clipped by 5 bases and J by 0 bases, with 14 bases between them. The CDR3 totals 15 residues. CDR3 DNA sequence: TGTGCCACCAGCTCCCCCAGGGACAACTCCTACGAGCAGTACTTC. It is translated as CATSSPRDNSYEQYF.

The rearrangement links TRBV7-2 to TRBJ2-1; 11 positions match TRBD1. Germline V gives CDR1 SGHTA, CDR2 FQGNSA. With V trimmed by 5 bases and J by 8 bases, 5 bases remained unmatched. The CDR3 length is 14 residues. The CDR3 region is CASSGQGALDEQFF. CDR3 DNA: TGTGCCAGCAGCGGACAGGGGGCTTTGGATGAGCAGTTCTTC.

The chain combines TRBV7-9 with TRBJ1-1; perhaps TRBD1 as D (5 bases). The V gene lost 5 bases and the J gene lost 1 base, with 11 bases spanning the gap. This CDR3 contains 14 residues. Germline assignment: CDR1 SEHNR and CDR2 FQNEAQ (reference sequence). CDR3 nucleotide sequence: TGTGCCAGCAGCACGGACATCTGGAACACTGAAGCTTTCTTT. It is translated as CASSTDIWNTEAFF.

This clone occurred once. The chain uses TRBV15 and TRBJ1-6; tentative D call: TRBD1 (5 bases). V was pared by 1 base and J by 6 bases, with 7 bases between. Germline CDR1 is LNHNV and CDR2 is YYDKDF (reference sequence). The CDR3 runs 14 residues. The CDR3 reads CATSRGGVNSPLHF. The CDR3 nucleotides are TGTGCCACCAGCAGAGGGGGCGTTAATTCACCCCTCCACTTT.

This sequence joins TRBV21-1 and TRBJ1-6; TRBD1 is taken as the D call from the table, unchecked against the DNA. TRBV21-1 is designated a pseudogene. The CDR3 consists of 17 residues. CDR3 loop: CASSTKVQDIYNSPLHF. In nucleotides, the CDR3 is TGTGCCAGCAGCACTAAAGTCCAGGACATCTATAATTCACCCCTCCACTTT.

This clone was seen only once. The rearrangement joins TRBV7-6 to TRBJ2-5; the D gene is possibly TRBD2 (6 bases). The CDR3 sequence is 16 residues long. Trimming pared 1 base from V and 1 base from J, leaving 13 bases between. Germline V gene lookup returns CDR1 SGHVS and CDR2 FNYEAQ. The CDR3 DNA is TGTGCCAGCAGCTTAGGGATCGAGCGGGTCCAAGAGACCCAGTACTTC. Translation: CASSLGIERVQETQYF.

The chain links TRBV7-6 to TRBJ2-2; 7 nucleotides align to TRBD1. CDR3 length equals 15 residues. Germline CDR1 and CDR2: SGHVS and FNYEAQ. The V segment lost 3 bases and the J segment 6 bases; nucleotides outside the gene matches: 7. For the CDR3, the DNA is TGTGCCAGCAGCTTGGGGGCAGGGGGTGCCGGGGAGCTGTTTTTT. Its protein product is CASSLGAGGAGELFF.

This chain links TRBV6-2 or TRBV6-3 with TRBJ2-1, with TRBD2 matching over 9 bases. V lost 2 bases, J lost 4 bases, and 12 bases stayed unmatched. This CDR3 has 18 residues. In germline, CDR1 is MNHEY, CDR2 SVGEGT. The CDR3 is CASSYGASGVRFYNEQFF. The CDR3 DNA sequence: TGTGCCAGCAGTTACGGTGCTAGCGGGGTACGATTTTACAATGAGCAGTTCTTC.

The chain couples TRBV5-6 to TRBJ1-2; perhaps TRBD1 as D (5 bases). The germline V gene encodes CDR1 SGHDT and CDR2 YYEEEE. Trimming cost V 7 bases and J 9 bases, with 13 bases left between them. The length of the CDR3 is 11 residues. The CDR3 DNA reads TGTGCCAGCCGGCAGGGCCTGCGCTACACCTTC. Encoded protein: CASRQGLRYTF.

V gene TRBV7-8 combines with J gene TRBJ2-2; TRBD2 agrees at 7 bases. V was clipped by 2 bases and J by 0 bases; unmatched bases: 3. The germline V gene has CDR1 SGHVS and CDR2 FQNEAQ. The CDR3 extends over 16 amino acids. CDR3 sequence reads: CASSLRSGTNTGELFF. In nucleotides, the CDR3 is TGTGCCAGCAGCTTAAGGAGCGGGACGAACACCGGGGAGCTGTTTTTT.

The chain couples TRBV18 to TRBJ1-4; D is ambiguous. The CDR3 spans 14 residues. Deletions cut 2 bases from V and 2 bases from J, with 6 bases between. Germline lookup yields CDR1 KGHSH and CDR2 LQKENI. The CDR3 protein is CASSPGGTNEKLFF. CDR3 DNA sequence: TGTGCCAGCTCACCAGGCGGTACTAATGAAAAACTGTTTTTT.

The rearrangement joins TRBV14 to TRBJ2-6; the match to TRBD1 covers 9 bases. The J segment lost 0 bases and the V segment lost 3 bases, leaving 3 bases of the junction unmatched. Germline-derived CDR1 and CDR2 are SGHDN and FVKESK. This CDR3 is built from 17 residues. CDR3 bases: TGTGCCAGCAGCCACAGACAGGGGGTCTCTGGGGCCAACGTCCTGACTTTC. Protein: CASSHRQGVSGANVLTF.

The genes are TRBV14 and TRBJ1-1; TRBD1 matches at 9 bases. There are 15 residues in the CDR3. Germline V gene sequence: CDR1 SGHDN, CDR2 FVKESK. With V trimmed by 4 bases and J by 1 base, 4 bases remained unmatched. The CDR3 DNA is TGTGCCAGCAGCCGGGGACAGGGTGGGAACACTGAAGCTTTCTTT. Protein product: CASSRGQGGNTEAFF.

The V gene is TRBV4-3, the J gene TRBJ1-5; D unclear. From germline, CDR1 is LGHNA and CDR2 YSLEER. The CDR3 extends over 15 amino acids. V lost 1 base, J lost 1 base, and 8 bases lay in between. The CDR3 nucleotides read TGCGCCAGCAGCCAAGCCTGGGCAAGCAATCAGCCCCAGCATTTT. Its translation is CASSQAWASNQPQHF.

V and J are TRBV29-1 and TRBJ2-7, with 10 positions matching TRBD1. The CDR3 consists of 13 residues. After removal of 7 bases from V and 4 bases from J, the junction contained 7 bases not matched to a gene. Looked up from germline, CDR1 is SQVTM and CDR2 is ANQGSEA. The CDR3 nucleotides are TGCAGCGCCCTGGGACAGGGGCCTTACGAGCAGTACTTC. Protein sequence: CSALGQGPYEQYF.

J is TRBJ2-5 and V is TRBV10-3; D gene uncertain. Trimming cost V 2 bases and J 4 bases, with 2 bases left between them. Germline V CDR1 and CDR2: ENHRY, SYGVKD. This CDR3 has 11 residues. CDR3 DNA sequence: TGTGCCATCAGTGAGCGAGAGACCCAGTACTTC. Its protein product is CAISERETQYF.

The rearrangement links TRBV19 to TRBJ2-5; D might be TRBD1 (6 bases). The CDR3 runs 15 residues. V gave up 4 bases and J gave up 5 bases, with 17 bases separating them. The germline CDR1 and CDR2 sequences are LNHDA and SQIVND (reference sequence). The CDR3 sequence is CASSSPSRGPETQYF. DNA for the CDR3: TGTGCCAGTAGTAGTCCTAGCAGGGGACCCGAGACCCAGTACTTC.

The sample holds one count of this clone. V and J are TRBV30 and TRBJ1-6; D gene uncertain. Germline CDR1 and CDR2: GTSNPN and SVGIG (reference sequence). V was clipped by 0 bases and J by 3 bases, with 6 bases between them. The CDR3 runs 14 residues. CDR3 in amino acids: CAWSVRSYNSPLHF. The CDR3 nucleotides read TGTGCCTGGAGTGTACGTAGCTATAATTCACCCCTCCACTTT.

The chain combines TRBV19 with TRBJ1-4; 11 bases agree with TRBD1. V gave up 5 bases and J gave up 0 bases; unmatched junction bases: 8. Germline V CDR1 and CDR2: LNHDA, SQIVND (reference sequence). The CDR3 has 18 amino acids. Written as DNA, the CDR3 is TGTGCCAGTAGTTCCAGGGGGACAGGGGGTGCAACTAATGAAAAACTGTTTTTT. Protein: CASSSRGTGGATNEKLFF.

This chain joins TRBV19 and TRBJ1-5; 10 nucleotides match TRBD1. The V and J ends lost 6 bases and 4 bases, in that order; junction bases with no gene match: 6. Per germline, CDR1 LNHDA and CDR2 SQIVND (reference sequence). This CDR3 comprises 15 residues. The CDR3 sequence is CASRRQGALNQPQHF. The CDR3 region has the DNA TGTGCCAGTAGGAGACAGGGGGCTCTGAATCAGCCCCAGCATTTT.

The chain has TRBV19 and TRBJ2-6; 8 bases are shared with TRBD1. Germline assignment: CDR1 LNHDA and CDR2 SQIVND (reference sequence). This CDR3 contains 18 residues. The V gene end was trimmed by 5 bases and the J gene end by 5 bases; junction bases not matched to a gene: 14. The CDR3 coding sequence is TGTGCCAGTAGTCCCCCCGGGACAGGATCTCTCTGGGCCAACGTCCTGACTTTC. It specifies CASSPPGTGSLWANVLTF. Full variable domain (missing parts from reference TRBV19 and TRBJ2-6): DGGITQSPKYLFRKEGQNVTLSCEQNLNHDAMYWYRQDPGQGLRLIYYSQIVNDFQKGDIAEGYSVSREKKESFPLTVTSAQKNPTAFYLCASSPPGTGSLWANVLTFGAGSRLTVL.

The chain combines TRBV18 with TRBJ1-2; no clear D. Trimming left V 6 bases short and J 4 bases short, with 12 bases between. Germline V gene lookup returns CDR1 KGHSH and CDR2 LQKENI. This CDR3 has 13 amino acids. The chain's CDR3 is CASSLDTTYGYTF. The CDR3 nucleotides are TGTGCCAGCTCGTTAGACACGACCTATGGCTACACCTTC.

This chain connects TRBV18 to TRBJ2-7, with D tentatively TRBD2 (6 bases). In germline, CDR1 is KGHSH, CDR2 LQKENI. V lost 1 base and J lost 0, with 13 bases in between. The CDR3 length is 16 residues. The CDR3 DNA follows: TGTGCCAGCTCACCACGGCGGGAAGGCAGCTCCTACGAGCAGTACTTC. It codes for CASSPRREGSSYEQYF.

The chain uses TRBV15 and TRBJ1-4; the D gene is possibly TRBD1 (5 bases). Germline lookup yields CDR1 LNHNV and CDR2 YYDKDF (reference sequence). Trimming cost V 1 base and J 0 bases, with 18 bases left between them. This CDR3 has 19 amino acids. Here the CDR3 reads CATSRVFVTASATNEKLFF. The CDR3 nucleotides read TGTGCCACCAGCAGAGTTTTCGTGACAGCAAGTGCAACTAATGAAAAACTGTTTTTT. The full variable domain, rest sourced from reference TRBV15 and TRBJ1-4, is DAMVIQNPRYQVTQFGKPVTLSCSQTLNHNVMYWYQQKSSQAPKLLFHYYDKDFNNEADTPDNFQSRRPNTSFCFLDIRSPGLGDTAMYLCATSRVFVTASATNEKLFFGSGTQLSVL.

This clone was seen a single time. The chain is built from TRBV5-1 and TRBJ2-1; 8 bases align to TRBD1. The CDR3 loop spans 14 amino acids. Germline CDR1 is SGHRS and CDR2 is YFSETQ. With 2 bases clipped from V and 6 bases from J, the junction kept 4 bases outside the gene matches. CDR3 coding DNA: TGCGCCAGCAGCTTAGGACAGGGCCCCAATGAGCAGTTCTTC. The encoded protein is CASSLGQGPNEQFF. Supplemented by reference TRBV5-1 and TRBJ2-1, the full variable domain reads KAGVTQTPRYLIKTRGQQVTLSCSPISGHRSVSWYQQTPGQGLQFLFEYFSETQRNKGNFPGRFSGRQFSNSRSEMNVSTLELGDSALYLCASSLGQGPNEQFFGPGTRLTVL.

This chain uses TRBV7-2 with TRBJ1-6, with TRBD1 matching 8 bases. Trimming removed 5 bases from V and 5 bases from J; junction bases left unmatched: 5. CDR3 size: 15 residues. Germline CDR1 SGHTA, CDR2 FQGNSA. The CDR3 DNA is TGTGCCAGCAGCCCCAGACAGGGGAATAATTCACCCCTCCACTTT. It is translated as CASSPRQGNNSPLHF.

V and J are TRBV6-5 and TRBJ2-7, with TRBD1 matching over 9 bases. J was trimmed by 7 bases and V by 4 bases; bases with no gene match: 8. CDR1 and CDR2 (germline): MNHEY, SVGAGI. The CDR3 consists of 14 residues. CDR3 nucleotides: TGTGCCAGCAGTTCGCGACAGGGGGGGTGGGAGCAGTACTTC. This encodes CASSSRQGGWEQYF.

The chain is built from TRBV3-1 (or the pseudogene TRBV3-2) and TRBJ2-1, with TRBD1 as a possible D gene (6 bases). CDR1 and CDR2 (germline): LGHDT, YNNKEL (reference sequence). V lost 4 bases, J lost 3 bases, and 16 bases lay in between. The CDR3 is 16 amino acids. CDR3 nucleotides: TGTGCCAGCAGCCGCCAACACAGGGTCAACTACAATGAGCAGTTCTTC. Translation: CASSRQHRVNYNEQFF.

The chain recombines TRBV7-2 with TRBJ2-3; D unresolved. The CDR3 runs 13 residues. Trimming left V 3 bases short and J 4 bases short, with 8 bases between. CDR1 and CDR2 (germline): SGHTA, FQGNSA. The CDR3 protein is CASSFFAADTQYF. The CDR3 DNA sequence: TGTGCCAGCAGCTTTTTCGCGGCAGATACGCAGTATTTT.

The chain recombines TRBV9 with TRBJ2-2; TRBD2 aligns across 8 bases. Germline CDR1 and CDR2: SGDLS and YYNGEE. V was pared by 7 bases and J by 2 bases, with 7 bases of the junction left unmatched. This CDR3 is 15 amino acids long. Here the CDR3 reads CASGRRGDNTGELFF. In nucleotides, the CDR3 is TGTGCCAGCGGGAGGCGGGGGGATAACACCGGGGAGCTGTTTTTT.

V is TRBV28 and J is TRBJ1-5, with D maybe TRBD1 (6 bases). Germline CDR1 is MDHEN and CDR2 is SYDVKM. V lost 6 bases and J lost 6, with 15 bases in between. The length of the CDR3 is 14 residues. CDR3: CASSPAGVGQPQHF. CDR3 bases: TGTGCCAGCAGCCCCGCAGGGGTCGGTCAGCCCCAGCATTTT.